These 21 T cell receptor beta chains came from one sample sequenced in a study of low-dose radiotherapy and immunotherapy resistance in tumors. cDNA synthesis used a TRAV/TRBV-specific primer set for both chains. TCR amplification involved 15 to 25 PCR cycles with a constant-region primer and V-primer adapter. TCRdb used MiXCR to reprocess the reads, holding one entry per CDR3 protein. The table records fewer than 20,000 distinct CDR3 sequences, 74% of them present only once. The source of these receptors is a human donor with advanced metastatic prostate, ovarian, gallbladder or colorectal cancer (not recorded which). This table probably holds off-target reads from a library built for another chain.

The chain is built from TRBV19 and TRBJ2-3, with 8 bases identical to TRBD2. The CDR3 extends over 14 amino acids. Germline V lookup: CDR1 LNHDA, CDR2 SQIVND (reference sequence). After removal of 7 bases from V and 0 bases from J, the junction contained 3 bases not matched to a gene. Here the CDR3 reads CASTPGGSTDTQYF. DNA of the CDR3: TGTGCCAGTACCCCGGGGGGGAGCACAGATACGCAGTATTTT.

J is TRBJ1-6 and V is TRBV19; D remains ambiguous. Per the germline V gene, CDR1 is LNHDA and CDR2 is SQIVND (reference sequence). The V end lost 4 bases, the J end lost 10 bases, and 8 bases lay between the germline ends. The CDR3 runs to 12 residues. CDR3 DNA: TGTGCCAGTAGTACCTTGGAGTCACCCCTCCACTTT. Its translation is CASSTLESPLHF.

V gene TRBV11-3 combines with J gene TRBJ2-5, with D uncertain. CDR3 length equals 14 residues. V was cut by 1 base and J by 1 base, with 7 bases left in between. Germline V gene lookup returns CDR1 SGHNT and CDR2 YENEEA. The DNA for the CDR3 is TGTGCCAGCAGCTTAGTGTCGGCCCAAGAGACCCAGTACTTC. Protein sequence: CASSLVSAQETQYF.

CDR3 loop: CASSLLRGTEAFF. DNA for the CDR3: TGTGCCAGCAGCTTGCTACGGGGCACTGAAGCTTTCTTT. This chain uses TRBV5-5 with TRBJ1-1, with unresolved D. Germline-derived CDR1 and CDR2 are SGHKS and YYEKEE (reference sequence). There are 13 residues in the CDR3. Trimming shortened V by 1 base and J by 4 bases, and 8 bases separated the two germline ends.

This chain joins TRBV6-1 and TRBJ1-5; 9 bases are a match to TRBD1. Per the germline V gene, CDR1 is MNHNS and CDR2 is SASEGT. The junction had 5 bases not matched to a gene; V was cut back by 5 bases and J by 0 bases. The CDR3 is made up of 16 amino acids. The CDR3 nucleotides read TGTGCCAGCAGTCCCTCACAGGGGGCTAGCAATCAGCCCCAGCATTTT. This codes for CASSPSQGASNQPQHF.

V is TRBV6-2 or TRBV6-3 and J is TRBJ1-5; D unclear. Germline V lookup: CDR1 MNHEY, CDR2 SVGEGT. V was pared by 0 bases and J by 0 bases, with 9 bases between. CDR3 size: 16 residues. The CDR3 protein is CASSYSTVNSNQPQHF. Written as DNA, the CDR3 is TGTGCCAGCAGTTACTCGACGGTGAATAGCAATCAGCCCCAGCATTTT.

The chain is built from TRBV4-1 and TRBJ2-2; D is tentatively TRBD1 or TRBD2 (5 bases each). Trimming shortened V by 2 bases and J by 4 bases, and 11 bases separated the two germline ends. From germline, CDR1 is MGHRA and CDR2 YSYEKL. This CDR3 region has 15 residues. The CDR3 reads CASSQYVGTTGELFF. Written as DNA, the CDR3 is TGCGCCAGCAGCCAATACGTCGGGACCACCGGGGAGCTGTTTTTT.

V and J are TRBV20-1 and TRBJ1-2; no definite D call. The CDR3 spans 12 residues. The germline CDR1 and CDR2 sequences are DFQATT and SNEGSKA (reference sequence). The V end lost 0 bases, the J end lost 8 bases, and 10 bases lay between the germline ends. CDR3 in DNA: TGCAGTGCTAGAGAGGGCAAGGAAGGCTACACCTTC. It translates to CSAREGKEGYTF.

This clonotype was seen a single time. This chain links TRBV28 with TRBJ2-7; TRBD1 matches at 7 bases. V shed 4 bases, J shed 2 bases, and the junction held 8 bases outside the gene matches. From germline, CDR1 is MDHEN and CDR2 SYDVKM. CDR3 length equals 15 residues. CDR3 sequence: CASSYPDRAAYEQYF. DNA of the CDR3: TGTGCCAGCAGTTACCCTGACAGGGCGGCCTACGAGCAGTACTTC.

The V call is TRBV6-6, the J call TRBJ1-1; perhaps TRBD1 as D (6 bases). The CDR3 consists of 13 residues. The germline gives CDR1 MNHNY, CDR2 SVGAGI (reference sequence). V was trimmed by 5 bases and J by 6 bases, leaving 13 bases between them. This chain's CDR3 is CASSQTGGPEAFF. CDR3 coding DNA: TGTGCCAGCAGTCAGACGGGGGGCCCTGAAGCTTTCTTT.

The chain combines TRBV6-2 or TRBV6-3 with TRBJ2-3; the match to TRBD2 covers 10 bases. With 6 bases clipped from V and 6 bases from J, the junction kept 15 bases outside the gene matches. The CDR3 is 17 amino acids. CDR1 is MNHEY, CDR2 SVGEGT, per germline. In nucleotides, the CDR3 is TGTGCCAGCAGCCGTATGTGGACTAGCGGAACGTACGATACGCAGTATTTT. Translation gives CASSRMWTSGTYDTQYF.

CDR3 residues: CASSPNRGAYEQYF. CDR3 sequence (DNA): TGTGCCAGCAGTCCTAACAGGGGCGCCTACGAGCAGTACTTC. The J gene is TRBJ2-7, the V gene TRBV6-2 or TRBV6-3; 7 nucleotides align to TRBD1. V shed 5 bases and J 2 bases; nucleotides not matched to a gene: 6. Germline CDR1 is MNHEY and CDR2 is SVGEGT. The CDR3 spans 14 residues.

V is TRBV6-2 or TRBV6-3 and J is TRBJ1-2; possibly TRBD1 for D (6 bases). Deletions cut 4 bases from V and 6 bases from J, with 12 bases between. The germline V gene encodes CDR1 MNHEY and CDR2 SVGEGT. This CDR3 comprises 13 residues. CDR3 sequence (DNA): TGTGCCAGCAGTTCCGACAGGTCGAATGGCTACACCTTC. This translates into CASSSDRSNGYTF.

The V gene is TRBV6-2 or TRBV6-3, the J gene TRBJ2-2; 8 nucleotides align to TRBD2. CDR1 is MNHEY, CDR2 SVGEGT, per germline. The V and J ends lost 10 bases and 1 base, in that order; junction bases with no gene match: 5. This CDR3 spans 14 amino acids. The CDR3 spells CATKREWNTGELFF. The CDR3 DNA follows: TGTGCCACTAAGCGGGAGTGGAACACCGGGGAGCTGTTTTTT.

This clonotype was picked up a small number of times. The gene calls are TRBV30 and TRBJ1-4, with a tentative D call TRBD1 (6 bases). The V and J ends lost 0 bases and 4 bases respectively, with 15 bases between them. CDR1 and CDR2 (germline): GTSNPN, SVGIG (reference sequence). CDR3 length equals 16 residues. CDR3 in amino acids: CAWSVQGRRFNEKLFF. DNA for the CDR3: TGTGCCTGGAGTGTACAGGGTCGGCGGTTTAATGAAAAACTGTTTTTT.

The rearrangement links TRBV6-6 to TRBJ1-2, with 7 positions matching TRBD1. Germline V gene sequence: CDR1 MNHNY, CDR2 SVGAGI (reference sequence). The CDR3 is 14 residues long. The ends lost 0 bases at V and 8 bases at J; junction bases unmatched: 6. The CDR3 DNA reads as TGTGCCAGCAGTTACTCCGGACAGGAGGGCGGCTACACCTTC. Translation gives CASSYSGQEGGYTF.

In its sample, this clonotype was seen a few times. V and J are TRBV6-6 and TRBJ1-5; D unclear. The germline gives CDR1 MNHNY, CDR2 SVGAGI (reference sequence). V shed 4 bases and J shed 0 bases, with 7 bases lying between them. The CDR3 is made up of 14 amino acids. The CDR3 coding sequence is TGTGCCAGCAGTTTATCGGATAGCAATCAGCCCCAGCATTTT. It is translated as CASSLSDSNQPQHF.

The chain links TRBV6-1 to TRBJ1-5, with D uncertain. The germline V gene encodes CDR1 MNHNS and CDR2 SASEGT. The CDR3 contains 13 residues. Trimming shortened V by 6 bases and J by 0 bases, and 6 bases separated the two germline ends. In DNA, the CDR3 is TGTGCCAGCAGCGTATATAGCAATCAGCCCCAGCATTTT. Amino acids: CASSVYSNQPQHF.

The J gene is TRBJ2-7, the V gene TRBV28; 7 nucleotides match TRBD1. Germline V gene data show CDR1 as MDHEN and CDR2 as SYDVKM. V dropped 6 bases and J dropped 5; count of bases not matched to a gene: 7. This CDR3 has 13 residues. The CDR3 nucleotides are TGTGCCAGCAGCCCGACAGGGTTCCACGAGCAGTACTTC. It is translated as CASSPTGFHEQYF. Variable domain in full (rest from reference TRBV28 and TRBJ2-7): DVKVTQSSRYLVKRTGEKVFLECVQDMDHENMFWYRQDPGLGLRLIYFSYDVKMKEKGDIPEGYSVSREKKERFSLILESASTNQTSMYLCASSPTGFHEQYFGPGTRLTVT.

The CDR3 region has the DNA TGTGCCAGCAGTTTGACAGGGAATGGCTACACCTTC. It encodes CASSLTGNGYTF. This rearrangement joins TRBV25-1 to TRBJ1-2; TRBD1 matches at 7 bases. The germline gives CDR1 MGHDK, CDR2 SYGVNS. V lost 5 bases and J lost 6; bases outside the gene matches: 3. This CDR3 spans 12 amino acids.

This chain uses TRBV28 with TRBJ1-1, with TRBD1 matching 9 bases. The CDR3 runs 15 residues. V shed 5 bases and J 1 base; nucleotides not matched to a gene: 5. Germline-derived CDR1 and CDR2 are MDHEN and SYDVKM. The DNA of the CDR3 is TGTGCCAGCAGTACACTGGGACAGGGGAACACTGAAGCTTTCTTT. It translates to CASSTLGQGNTEAFF.